The clone carrying this TCR beta chain is deemed medium-sized (0.01 to 0.1%). The data were taken from a study of T cell repertoires in aging, cancer and after chemotherapy. TCR beta rearrangements were amplified from peripheral blood genomic DNA. Multiplex touch-down PCR with TRB-A/B primers amplified rearranged V-D-J TRB sequences. TCRdb fed the multiplex PCR reads into MiXCR, producing one record per CDR3 protein. The sample holds around 5,000 distinct CDR3 sequences, roughly 29% seen once. The source of this sequence is a human donor with a blood cancer. The donor label of this sample is uncertain. The sample comprised blood.

The CDR3 DNA is TGTGCCAGCAGTCAACAGGGTTGGGCCGGGGAGCTGTTTTTT. Translated, it gives CASSQQGWAGELFF. This chain uses TRBV12-3 or TRBV12-4 with TRBJ2-2; D may be TRBD1 (6 bases). The CDR3 totals 14 residues. The ends were cut back, 5 bases at V and 6 bases at J, with 13 bases in the middle.